This record looks at one T cell receptor beta chain sequence and its context. Its antigen is unknown. This sample stems from a study of cytomegalovirus exposure and HLA in healthy donors. Overall study context: Findings of an earlier analysis included 117 million unique TCR beta sequences from roughly 190 million T cells.

Study observations and caveats: In a later analysis, roughly 17,000 TCR beta sequences were associated with HLA alleles at 0.05 false discovery rate. A later analysis reportedly identified an Asian-associated ancestry cluster as carrying fewer N-insertions than the approximately 620-donor mean. Earlier analysis looked at TCR beta V segments, and most were productive about 87% or about 30% of the time.

Trimming cost V 2 bases and J 3 bases; bases outside gene matches: 9. The CDR3 has 18 amino acids. Germline values: CDR1 LNHDA, CDR2 SQIVND (reference sequence). Primers included in the PCR were 60 Vbeta and 13 Jbeta primers. The protocol was immunoSEQ multiplex PCR, while the TCRdb copy is restricted to in-frame clones and leaves out a portion. This table holds 150,000 to 200,000 clones, around 80% found once. What was sequenced was PBMCs. The receptor was isolated from a male donor in good health and CMV-seronegative. The rearrangement links TRBV19 to TRBJ1-5; 11 nucleotides agree with TRBD1. CDR3 region: CASSITGQGVGDNQPQHF. The CDR3 DNA is TGTGCCAGTAGTATAACGGGACAGGGGGTGGGGGACAATCAGCCCCAGCATTTT.